This passage covers 5 T cell receptor beta chains from one sample sequenced in a study of T cell responses to AZD1222 COVID-19 vaccine. Sequencing used immunoSEQ multiplex PCR; TCRdb keeps in-frame clones, though not all of them. The sample has 130,000 to 150,000 clones; approximately 88% are singletons. The sample in question was peripheral blood, obtained on day 0 of AZD1222 vaccination. These receptors came from an adult in good health.

This chain joins TRBV7-3 and TRBJ1-2, with TRBD1 as a possible D gene (6 bases). Germline values: CDR1 SGHTA, CDR2 FQGTGA. The V end was cut by 5 bases, the J end by 4 bases, with 14 bases between. The CDR3 has 14 residues. CDR3 protein: CASSEQGTSYGYTF. The DNA of the CDR3 is TGTGCCAGCAGCGAGCAGGGGACCAGCTATGGCTACACCTTC.

The chain joins TRBV28 to TRBJ1-1; 7 bases are shared with TRBD1. There are 19 residues in the CDR3. After removal of 6 bases from V and 1 base from J, the junction contained 20 bases not matched to a gene. CDR1 is MDHEN, CDR2 SYDVKM, per germline. CDR3 bases: TGTGCCAGCAGCCCGGGGACAGTAGGATTCTTTGGTAGGAACACTGAAGCTTTCTTT. Translated: CASSPGTVGFFGRNTEAFF.

The count of this clone is one. The chain is built from TRBV5-6 and TRBJ1-1; D remains ambiguous. Deletions cut 0 bases from V and 3 bases from J, with 6 bases between. The germline V gene encodes CDR1 SGHDT and CDR2 YYEEEE. The CDR3 spans 13 residues. The CDR3 reads CASSLGRYTEAFF. The CDR3, as DNA: TGTGCCAGCAGCTTGGGACGGTACACTGAAGCTTTCTTT.

The rearrangement joins TRBV28 to TRBJ1-1; possible D gene TRBD1, 5 bases. Trimming pared 2 bases from V and 4 bases from J, leaving 11 bases between. CDR3 length equals 14 residues. Germline V gene data show CDR1 as MDHEN and CDR2 as SYDVKM. The CDR3 bases are TGTGCCAGCAGTTTACTCCTGACAGCCACTGAAGCTTTCTTT. It yields the protein CASSLLLTATEAFF.

CDR3 sequence reads: CASSPKIGGGVNYEQYF. CDR3 bases: TGTGCCAGCTCACCCAAAATCGGCGGAGGGGTAAATTACGAGCAGTACTTC. The chain joins TRBV18 to TRBJ2-7; TRBD2 is a possible D gene (6 bases). This CDR3 comprises 17 residues. CDR1 is KGHSH and CDR2 is LQKENI in the germline V gene. The germline V and J ends were trimmed by 3 bases and 4 bases, with 22 bases remaining between them.